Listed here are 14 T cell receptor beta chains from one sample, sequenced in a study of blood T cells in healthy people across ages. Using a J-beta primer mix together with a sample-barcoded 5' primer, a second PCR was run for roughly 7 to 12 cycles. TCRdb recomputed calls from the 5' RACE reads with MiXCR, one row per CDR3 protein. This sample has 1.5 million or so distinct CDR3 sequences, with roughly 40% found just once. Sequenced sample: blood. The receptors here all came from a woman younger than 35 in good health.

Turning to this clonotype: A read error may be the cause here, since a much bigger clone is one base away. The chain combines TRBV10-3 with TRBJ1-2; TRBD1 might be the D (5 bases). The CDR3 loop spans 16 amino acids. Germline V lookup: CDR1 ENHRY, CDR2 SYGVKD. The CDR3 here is CAISANGQGSSYGYSF. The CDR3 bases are TGTGCCATCAGTGCAAACGGGCAGGGTTCCTCGTATGGCTACTCCTTC.

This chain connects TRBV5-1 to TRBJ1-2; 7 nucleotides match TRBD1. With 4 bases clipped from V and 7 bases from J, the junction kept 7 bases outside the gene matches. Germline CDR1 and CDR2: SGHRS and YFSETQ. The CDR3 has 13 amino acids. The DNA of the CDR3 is TGCGCCAGCAGCGACGACAGGGACTGTGGCTACACCTTC. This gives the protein CASSDDRDCGYTF.

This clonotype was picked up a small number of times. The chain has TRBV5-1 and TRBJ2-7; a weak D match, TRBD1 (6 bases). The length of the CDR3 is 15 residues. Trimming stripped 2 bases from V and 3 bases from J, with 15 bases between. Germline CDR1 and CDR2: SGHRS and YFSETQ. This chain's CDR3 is CASSFTLGHNYEQYF. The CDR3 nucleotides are TGCGCCAGCAGCTTTACACTGGGACACAACTACGAGCAGTACTTC.

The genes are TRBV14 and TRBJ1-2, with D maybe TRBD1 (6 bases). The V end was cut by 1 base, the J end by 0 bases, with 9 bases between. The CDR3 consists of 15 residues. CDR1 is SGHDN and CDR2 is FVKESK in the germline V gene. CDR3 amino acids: CASSQVPGANYGYTF. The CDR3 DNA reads TGTGCCAGCAGCCAAGTTCCAGGGGCTAACTATGGCTACACCTTC.

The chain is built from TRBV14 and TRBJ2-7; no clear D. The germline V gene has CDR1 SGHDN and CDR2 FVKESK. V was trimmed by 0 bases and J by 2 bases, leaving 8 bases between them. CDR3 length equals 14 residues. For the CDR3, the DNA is TGTGCCAGCAGCCAAGATTGGTTCACCTACGAGCAGTACTTC. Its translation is CASSQDWFTYEQYF.

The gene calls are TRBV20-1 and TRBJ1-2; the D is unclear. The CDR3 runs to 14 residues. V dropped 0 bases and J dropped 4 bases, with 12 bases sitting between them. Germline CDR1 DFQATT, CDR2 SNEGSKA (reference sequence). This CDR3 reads CSARDAGISYGYTF. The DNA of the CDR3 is TGCAGTGCTAGAGATGCGGGGATTAGCTATGGCTACACCTTC.

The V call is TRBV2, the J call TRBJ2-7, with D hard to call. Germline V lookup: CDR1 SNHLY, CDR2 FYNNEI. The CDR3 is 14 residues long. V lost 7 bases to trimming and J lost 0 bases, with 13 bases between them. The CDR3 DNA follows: TGTGCCAGCACCGGACGGATCGACTCCTACGAGCAGTACTTC. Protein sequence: CASTGRIDSYEQYF. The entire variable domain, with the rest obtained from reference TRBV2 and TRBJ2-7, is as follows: EPEVTQTPSHQVTQMGQEVILRCVPISNHLYFYWYRQILGQKVEFLVSFYNNEISEKSEIFDDQFSVERPDGSNFTLKIRSTKLEDSAMYFCASTGRIDSYEQYFGPGTRLTVT.

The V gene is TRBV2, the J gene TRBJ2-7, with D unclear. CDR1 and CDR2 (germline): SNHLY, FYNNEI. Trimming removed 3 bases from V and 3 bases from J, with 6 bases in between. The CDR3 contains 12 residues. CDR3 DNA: TGTGCCAGCAGTGATTTAGTCTACGAGCAGTACTTC. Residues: CASSDLVYEQYF.

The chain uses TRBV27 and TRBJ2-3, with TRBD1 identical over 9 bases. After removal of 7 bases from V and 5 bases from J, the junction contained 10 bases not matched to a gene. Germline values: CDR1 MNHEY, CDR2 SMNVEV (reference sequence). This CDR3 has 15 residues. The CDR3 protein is CASTLRDRVQDTQYF. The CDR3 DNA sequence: TGTGCCAGCACCCTAAGGGACAGGGTCCAAGATACGCAGTATTTT.

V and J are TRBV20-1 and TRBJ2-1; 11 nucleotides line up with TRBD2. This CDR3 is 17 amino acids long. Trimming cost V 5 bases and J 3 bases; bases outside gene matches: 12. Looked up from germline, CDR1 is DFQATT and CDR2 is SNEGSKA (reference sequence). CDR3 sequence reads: CSAPPVGGLADYNEQFF. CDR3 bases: TGCAGTGCTCCACCGGTCGGGGGACTAGCGGACTACAATGAGCAGTTCTTC.

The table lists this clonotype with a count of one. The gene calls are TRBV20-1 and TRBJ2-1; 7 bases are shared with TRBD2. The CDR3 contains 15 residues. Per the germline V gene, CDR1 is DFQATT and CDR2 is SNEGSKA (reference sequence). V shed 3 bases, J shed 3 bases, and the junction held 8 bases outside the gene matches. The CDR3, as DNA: TGCAGTGCTAGCCTTGGGGGGGACGGCTACAATGAGCAGTTCTTC. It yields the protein CSASLGGDGYNEQFF.

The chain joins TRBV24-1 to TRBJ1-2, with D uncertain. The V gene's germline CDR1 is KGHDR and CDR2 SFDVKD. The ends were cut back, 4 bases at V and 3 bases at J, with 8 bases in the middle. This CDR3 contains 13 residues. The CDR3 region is CATSDEGYYGYTF. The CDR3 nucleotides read TGTGCCACCAGTGACGAGGGATACTATGGCTACACCTTC.

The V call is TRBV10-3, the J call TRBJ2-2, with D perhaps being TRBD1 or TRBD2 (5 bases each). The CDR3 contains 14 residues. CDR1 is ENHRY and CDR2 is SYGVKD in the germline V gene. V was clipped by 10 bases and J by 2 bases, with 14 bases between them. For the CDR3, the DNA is TGTGCCACCCTGGGGACCCCAAACACCGGGGAGCTGTTTTTT. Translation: CATLGTPNTGELFF.

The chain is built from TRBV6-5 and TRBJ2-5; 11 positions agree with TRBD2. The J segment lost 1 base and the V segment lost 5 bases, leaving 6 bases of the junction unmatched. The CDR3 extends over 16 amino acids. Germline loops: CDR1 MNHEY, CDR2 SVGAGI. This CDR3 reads CASSPLAGGRQETQYF. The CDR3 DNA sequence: TGTGCCAGCAGTCCGCTAGCGGGAGGCCGCCAAGAGACCCAGTACTTC.